What follows are 31 T cell receptor beta chains derived from one specimen sequenced in a study of CXCR3-negative and CXCR3-positive naive CD8 T cells. The study made its TRB cDNA libraries by 5' RACE, adding UMI labels. From its re-call of the 5' RACE reads, TCRdb lists each CDR3 protein once, without DNA. The table lists about 57,000 distinct CDR3 sequences, with around 24% in the top ten. The material sequenced was memory CD8+ T cells from blood. These receptors all stem from a human donor in good health. Some clones in this sample may be carry-over from other donors' samples.

The chain has TRBV6-5 and TRBJ2-1. CDR1 and CDR2 from the germline V gene are MNHEY and SVGAGI. This CDR3 contains 15 residues. The CDR3 sequence is CASSYFPSSYNEQFF.

The chain combines TRBV2 with TRBJ1-4; TCRdb's D call, TRBD1, is unchecked because there is no DNA. Germline CDR1 is SNHLY and CDR2 is FYNNEI. The CDR3 length is 18 residues. The CDR3 here is CASTLGRTGGVLDGKLFF.

The chain uses TRBV20-1 and TRBJ2-4. The CDR3 contains 14 residues. CDR1 is DFQATT and CDR2 is SNEGSKA in the germline V gene (reference sequence). The CDR3 protein is CSAREASGKNIQYF.

The V and J genes are TRBV5-1 and TRBJ2-3; TCRdb gives TRBD1 as the D gene, but with no DNA this cannot be confirmed. The germline V gene encodes CDR1 SGHRS and CDR2 YFSETQ. This CDR3 contains 16 residues. The CDR3 reads CASSSEDRESTDTQYF.

The V call is TRBV27, the J call TRBJ2-7; checking the TCRdb D call of TRBD1 is not possible without DNA. CDR1 and CDR2 from the germline V gene are MNHEY and SMNVEV (reference sequence). The CDR3 totals 16 residues. This CDR3 reads CASSFSQGTGYDEQYF.

The chain links TRBV7-2 to TRBJ2-7; absent DNA, TCRdb's TRBD2 call cannot be checked. This CDR3 comprises 15 residues. In germline, CDR1 is SGHTA, CDR2 FQGNSA. CDR3 loop: CASSPSGGGTYEQYF.

The chain employs TRBV7-9 and TRBJ1-1. The germline V gene has CDR1 SEHNR and CDR2 FQNEAQ (reference sequence). This CDR3 has 13 amino acids. The CDR3 protein is CASSHEDGTEAFF.

The chain has TRBV7-7 and TRBJ2-1; the TCRdb call, TRBD1, lacks DNA for checking. This CDR3 is 15 amino acids long. The germline V gene encodes CDR1 SSHAT and CDR2 FNYEAQ (reference sequence). The CDR3 spells CASSLGDEPYNEQFF.

V and J are TRBV20-1 and TRBJ2-7. Germline-derived CDR1 and CDR2 are DFQATT and SNEGSKA (reference sequence). The CDR3 runs 14 residues. CDR3: CSARDLGEPYEQYF.

The V and J genes are TRBV12-3 or TRBV12-4 and TRBJ1-2; no DNA is available, so the TRBD1 call from TCRdb remains unchecked. This CDR3 spans 14 amino acids. The CDR3 protein is CASSPGGSLYGYTF.

This sequence joins TRBV29-1 and TRBJ1-2; the TCRdb call, TRBD1, lacks DNA for checking. The CDR3 has 12 residues. Germline assignment: CDR1 SQVTM and CDR2 ANQGSEA. This chain's CDR3 is CSVPGRREGYTF.

This sequence joins TRBV6-9 and TRBJ2-5; the TCRdb D gene call, TRBD1, has no DNA to confirm it. The CDR3 spans 17 residues. Germline V gene lookup returns CDR1 MNHGY and CDR2 SVAAGI. The CDR3 loop is CASTLQWGRVTQETQYF.

This chain links TRBV6-5 with TRBJ2-7. The CDR3 is made up of 16 amino acids. Germline CDR1 is MNHEY and CDR2 is SVGAGI. CDR3 sequence reads: CASSYSTWTESYEQYF.

CDR3 residues: CASSLAALGFHGEQYF. V and J are TRBV12-3 or TRBV12-4 and TRBJ2-7; the TCRdb call, TRBD1, lacks DNA for checking. The CDR3 is made up of 16 amino acids.

The chain couples TRBV27 to TRBJ2-7; checking the TCRdb D call of TRBD1 is not possible without DNA. Germline assignment: CDR1 MNHEY and CDR2 SMNVEV (reference sequence). There are 14 residues in the CDR3. This CDR3 reads CASKLGLGVSEQYF.

The CDR3 protein is CASSQDRAASYNEQFF. The V and J genes are TRBV4-3 and TRBJ2-1. This CDR3 region has 16 residues. The germline V gene encodes CDR1 LGHNA and CDR2 YSLEER.

V is TRBV25-1 and J is TRBJ2-5; TCRdb's D call of TRBD1 is untestable without DNA. The CDR3 runs 15 residues. Germline CDR1 reads MGHDK; CDR2 reads SYGVNS. The CDR3 loop reads CASSDPGQWGETQYF.

The chain couples TRBV5-1 to TRBJ2-3; as DNA is missing, the TRBD1 call by TCRdb cannot be tested. There are 16 residues in the CDR3. Germline loops: CDR1 SGHRS, CDR2 YFSETQ. The CDR3 spells CASSPRTETRTDTQYF.

The chain recombines TRBV5-1 with TRBJ2-7; TCRdb indicates TRBD2, and absent DNA this call remains unverified. The CDR3 runs 16 residues. Germline V gives CDR1 SGHRS, CDR2 YFSETQ. This chain's CDR3 is CASSVSPGQGAYEQYF. The full variable domain, its missing parts supplied by reference TRBV5-1 and TRBJ2-7, is KAGVTQTPRYLIKTRGQQVTLSCSPISGHRSVSWYQQTPGQGLQFLFEYFSETQRNKGNFPGRFSGRQFSNSRSEMNVSTLELGDSALYLCASSVSPGQGAYEQYFGPGTRLTVT.

This chain joins TRBV28 and TRBJ1-2; the TRBD1 assignment by TCRdb is unverifiable without DNA. Germline CDR1 is MDHEN and CDR2 is SYDVKM. This CDR3 is built from 17 residues. The CDR3 sequence is CASSFRAGQEWNYGYTF.

The chain joins TRBV25-1 to TRBJ1-1. Germline V CDR1 and CDR2: MGHDK, SYGVNS. The CDR3 has 14 residues. CDR3 loop: CASSRTSGNTEAFF.

Here the CDR3 reads CASSVEGTSGELFF. This chain uses TRBV9 with TRBJ2-2. Germline CDR1 SGDLS, CDR2 YYNGEE. CDR3 length: 14 residues.

The CDR3 protein is CASSESETGELFF. The chain joins TRBV10-1 to TRBJ2-2. This CDR3 spans 13 amino acids. Germline V gives CDR1 WNHNN, CDR2 SYGVQD (reference sequence).

This chain uses TRBV29-1 with TRBJ2-3. CDR1 and CDR2 from the germline V gene are SQVTM and ANQGSEA. This CDR3 is built from 11 residues. CDR3 amino acids: CSVAGADTQYF.

V usage is TRBV7-9 and J usage is TRBJ2-7; TCRdb's D call of TRBD2 is untestable without DNA. CDR3 length equals 14 residues. CDR1 is SEHNR and CDR2 is FQNEAQ in the germline V gene (reference sequence). The CDR3 reads CASSLEGEGAEQYF.

The V call is TRBV19, the J call TRBJ2-4; TCRdb outputs TRBD2, but without DNA this stays unchecked. The CDR3 spans 16 residues. Germline loops: CDR1 LNHDA, CDR2 SQIVND (reference sequence). This CDR3 reads CASSSSTRGAKNIQYF. Together with reference TRBV19 and TRBJ2-4, the CDR3 gives the full variable domain: DGGITQSPKYLFRKEGQNVTLSCEQNLNHDAMYWYRQDPGQGLRLIYYSQIVNDFQKGDIAEGYSVSREKKESFPLTVTSAQKNPTAFYLCASSSSTRGAKNIQYFGAGTRLSVL.

The chain uses TRBV28 and TRBJ1-1. Germline loops: CDR1 MDHEN, CDR2 SYDVKM. The CDR3 covers 11 residues. Here the CDR3 reads CASRSNTEAFF.

V is TRBV15 and J is TRBJ2-2. Germline V gene sequence: CDR1 LNHNV, CDR2 YYDKDF (reference sequence). This CDR3 is 14 amino acids long. The CDR3 protein is CATSRGGNTGELFF.

V gene TRBV7-2 combines with J gene TRBJ2-7. Germline V gene lookup returns CDR1 SGHTA and CDR2 FQGNSA. The CDR3 is 11 residues long. CDR3 residues: CASSLVYEQYF.

The rearrangement joins TRBV29-1 to TRBJ1-2; TCRdb gives TRBD1 as the D gene, but with no DNA this cannot be confirmed. The CDR3 is 13 amino acids. The V gene's germline CDR1 is SQVTM and CDR2 ANQGSEA. The CDR3 protein is CSVDPGTVYGYTF. The full variable domain, completed using reference TRBV29-1 and TRBJ1-2, is SAVISQKPSRDICQRGTSLTIQCQVDSQVTMMFWYRQQPGQSLTLIATANQGSEATYESGFVIDKFPISRPNLTFSTLTVSNMSPEDSSIYLCSVDPGTVYGYTFGSGTRLTVV.

The chain employs TRBV29-1 and TRBJ1-5; TCRdb designates TRBD1, a call that cannot be tested without DNA. This CDR3 contains 15 residues. CDR1 SQVTM and CDR2 ANQGSEA come from the germline V gene. The CDR3 reads CSMGGPLYSNQPQHF.